A selection of T cell receptor beta chains follows, all from one sample in a study of blood T cell repertoires in COVID-19. Profiled with immunoSEQ multiplex PCR; TCRdb holds only in-frame clones, not every one. The sample lists around 140,000 clones; around 86% were seen once. Sequenced material: PBMCs or T cells enriched from blood (not recorded which). These receptors originate from a man in his forties or fifties who had recovered from COVID-19. Both conserved end residues are part of each CDR3. The D gene is left open where the match is weak. The listing skips clone size in some rows; elsewhere it reads once, few, many or a size class.

cdr3_length: 15
v_call: TRBV5-3
d_call: TRBD1
j_call: TRBJ1-2
clone_size: NA
cdr3_nt: TGTGCCAGAACCCTCTTAGGCCAGGGGGCCTGGGGCTACACCTTC
cdr3_aa: CARTLLGQGAWGYTF

cdr3_length: 15
v_call: TRBV7-6
d_call: NA
j_call: TRBJ1-6
clone_size: NA
cdr3_nt: TGTGCCAGCAGCTCCCGACAGAACTATAATTCACCCCTCCACTTT
cdr3_aa: CASSSRQNYNSPLHF

cdr3_length: 13
v_call: TRBV6-5
d_call: NA
j_call: TRBJ1-1
clone_size: once
cdr3_nt: TGTGCCGCAAGACGACTGATGAACACTGAAGCTTTCTTT
cdr3_aa: CAARRLMNTEAFF

cdr3_length: 15
v_call: TRBV7-3
d_call: TRBD2
j_call: TRBJ2-3
clone_size: NA
cdr3_nt: TGTGCCAGCAGCCTGGGAGGGGAGGGAGGAGATACGCAGTATTTT
cdr3_aa: CASSLGGEGGDTQYF

cdr3_length: 14
v_call: TRBV3-1/TRBV3-2
d_call: TRBD1
j_call: TRBJ2-7
clone_size: NA
cdr3_nt: TGTGCCAGCAGACAAGACAGGGCCCCCTACGAGCAGTACTTC
cdr3_aa: CASRQDRAPYEQYF

cdr3_length: 19
v_call: TRBV7-3
d_call: NA
j_call: TRBJ2-3
clone_size: NA
cdr3_nt: TGTGCCAGCAGCTTAATTGGATGGGAGGCTACGAGGCGAGAAGATACGCAGTATTTT
cdr3_aa: CASSLIGWEATRREDTQYF

cdr3_length: 18
v_call: TRBV7-9
d_call: NA
j_call: TRBJ1-3
clone_size: NA
cdr3_nt: TGTGCCAGCAGCTCCTCACCGGACAACCCGAACTCTGGAAACACCATATATTTT
cdr3_aa: CASSSSPDNPNSGNTIYF

cdr3_length: 14
v_call: TRBV27
d_call: TRBD1
j_call: TRBJ1-6
clone_size: NA
cdr3_nt: TGTGCCAGCAGCCCCGGACAGGGGAATTCACCCCTCCACTTT
cdr3_aa: CASSPGQGNSPLHF

cdr3_length: 15
v_call: TRBV5-6
d_call: NA
j_call: TRBJ2-1
clone_size: NA
cdr3_nt: TGTGCCAGCAGCTCGACAGTTTTCTCCTACAATGAGCAGTTCTTC
cdr3_aa: CASSSTVFSYNEQFF

cdr3_length: 16
v_call: TRBV7-9
d_call: TRBD2
j_call: TRBJ2-2
clone_size: NA
cdr3_nt: TGTGCCAGCAGCACCACGGGGCGGGAGACCACCGGGGAGCTGTTTTTT
cdr3_aa: CASSTTGRETTGELFF

cdr3_length: 13
v_call: TRBV5-4
d_call: NA
j_call: TRBJ2-7
clone_size: NA
cdr3_nt: TGTGCCAGCAGCTTGTCAAATAGAGGCGAGCAGTACTTC
cdr3_aa: CASSLSNRGEQYF

cdr3_length: 19
v_call: TRBV9
d_call: TRBD1
j_call: TRBJ1-2
clone_size: NA
cdr3_nt: TGTGCCAGCAGCCTCGGGGAAGGGACAGGGGCTCTAAGGAACTATGGCTACACCTTC
cdr3_aa: CASSLGEGTGALRNYGYTF

cdr3_length: 13
v_call: TRBV6-5
d_call: NA
j_call: TRBJ1-1
clone_size: few
cdr3_nt: TGTGCCAGCAGACAGGGCGGTTACACTGAAGCTTTCTTT
cdr3_aa: CASRQGGYTEAFF

cdr3_length: 19
v_call: TRBV11-3
d_call: NA
j_call: TRBJ1-6
clone_size: once
cdr3_nt: TGTGCCAGCAGCTTAAAAGGACAGATACCACGCTCCTATAATTCACCCCTCCACTTT
cdr3_aa: CASSLKGQIPRSYNSPLHF